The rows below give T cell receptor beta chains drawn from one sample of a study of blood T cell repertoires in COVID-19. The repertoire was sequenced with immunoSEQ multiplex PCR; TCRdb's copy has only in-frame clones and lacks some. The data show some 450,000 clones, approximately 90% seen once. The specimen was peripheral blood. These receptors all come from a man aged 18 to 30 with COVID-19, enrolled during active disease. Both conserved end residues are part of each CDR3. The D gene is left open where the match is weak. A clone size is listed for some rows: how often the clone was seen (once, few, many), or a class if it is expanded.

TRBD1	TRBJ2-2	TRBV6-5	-	TGTGCCAGCAGTTCCAGGGGACAGGGAGAGGGGGAGCTGTTTTTT	CASSSRGQGEGELFF
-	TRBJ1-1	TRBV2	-	TGTGCCAGCGGGGGCTTAGACACTGAAGCTTTCTTT	CASGGLDTEAFF
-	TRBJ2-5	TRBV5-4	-	TGTGCCAGCAGCTTGCATCAGGGGTACGAGACCCAGTACTTC	CASSLHQGYETQYF
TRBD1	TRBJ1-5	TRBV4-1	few	TGCGCCAGCAGCCAGGGACAGGGACATCAGCCCCAGCATTTT	CASSQGQGHQPQHF
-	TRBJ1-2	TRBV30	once	TGTGCCTGGAGTCTAGACGGTCCCTATGGCTACACCTTC	CAWSLDGPYGYTF
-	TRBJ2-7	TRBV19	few	TGTGCCAGTAGTATCCGGACAAACAGCGAGCAGTACTTC	CASSIRTNSEQYF
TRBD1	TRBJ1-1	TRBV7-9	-	TGTGCCAGCAGCTTCCCGACAGGGGAGGCTTTCTTT	CASSFPTGEAFF
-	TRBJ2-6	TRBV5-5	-	TGTGCCAGCAGTTGGGAGGTCTTGGCTGGGGCCAACGTCCTGACTTTC	CASSWEVLAGANVLTF
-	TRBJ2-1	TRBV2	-	TGTGCCAGCAACCAGCGTCCCTACAATGAGCAGTTCTTC	CASNQRPYNEQFF
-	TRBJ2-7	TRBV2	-	TGTGCCAGCAGTCGTACAGGGTTGGGCGAGCAGTACTTC	CASSRTGLGEQYF
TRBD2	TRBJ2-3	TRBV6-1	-	TGTGCCAGCAGTGAAGGGGTAGCGGGAGCAGATACGCAGTATTTT	CASSEGVAGADTQYF
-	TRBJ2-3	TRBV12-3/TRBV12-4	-	TGTGCCAGCAGTTTAAGGGAGACGGATACGCAGTATTTT	CASSLRETDTQYF
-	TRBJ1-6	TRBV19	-	TGTGCCAGTAGCGAAGGGGGGGGCAGCTCACCCCTCCACTTT	CASSEGGGSSPLHF
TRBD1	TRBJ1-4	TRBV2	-	TGTGCCAGCAGTGAACTCCCCCCAGGGGGTAATGAAAAACTGTTTTTT	CASSELPPGGNEKLFF
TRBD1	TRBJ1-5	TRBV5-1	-	TGCGCCAGCAGCTGGGGGACAGGGGAAGCGCAGCCCCAGCATTTT	CASSWGTGEAQPQHF
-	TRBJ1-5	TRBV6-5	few	TGTGCCAGCAGTCCAGGACTGTTCAATCAGCCCCAGCATTTT	CASSPGLFNQPQHF
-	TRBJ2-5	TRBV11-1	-	TGTGCCAGCAGCGTAGCGGGACAGTTCATTCAAGAGACCCAGTACTTC	CASSVAGQFIQETQYF
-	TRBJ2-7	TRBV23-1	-	TGCGCCAGCAGTCAGGAGGAGGGTGCCCCCGCTGCCCACGAGCAGTACTTC	CASSQEEGAPAAHEQYF
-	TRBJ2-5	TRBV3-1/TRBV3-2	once	TGTGCCAGCAGCCACAGGGGTCAGGGAGAGACCCAGTACTTC	CASSHRGQGETQYF
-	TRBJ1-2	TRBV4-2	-	TGTGCCAGCAGCCAGACAGAAAACTATGGCTACACCTTC	CASSQTENYGYTF
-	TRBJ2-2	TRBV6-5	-	TGTGCCAGCAGACCCCCGGGAACGAACGCCGGGGAGCTGTTTTTT	CASRPPGTNAGELFF
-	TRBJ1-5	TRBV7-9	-	TGTGCCAGCAGCTATAGACAGGTTTTACCGGGGAAGCCCCAGCATTTT	CASSYRQVLPGKPQHF
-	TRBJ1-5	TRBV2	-	TGTGCCAGCAGTGTTGAGGGTTTGTCCAATCAGCCCCAGCATTTT	CASSVEGLSNQPQHF
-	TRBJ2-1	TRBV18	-	TGTGCCAGCTCACCAGGACAGAACAATGAGCAGTTCTTC	CASSPGQNNEQFF
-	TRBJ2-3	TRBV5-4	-	TGTGCCAGCAGCTTGCATTCGGCCGGGGATACGCAGTATTTT	CASSLHSAGDTQYF
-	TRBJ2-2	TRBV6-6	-	TGTGCCAGCAGTCCCCCTCCCGGGGAGCTGTTTTTT	CASSPPPGELFF
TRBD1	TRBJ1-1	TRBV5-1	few	TGCGCCAGCAACCCTGGGACAGGAGCAGAAGCTTTCTTT	CASNPGTGAEAFF
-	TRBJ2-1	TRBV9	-	TGTGCCAGCAGCGTAGATCGAGAGAATGAGCAGTTCTTC	CASSVDRENEQFF
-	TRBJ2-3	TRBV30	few	TGTGCCTGGAGTGTTGGGAGGTCAGATACGCAGTATTTT	CAWSVGRSDTQYF
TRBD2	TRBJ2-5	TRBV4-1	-	TGCGCCAGCAGCCAATATACTAGCGGGACCCAGTACTTC	CASSQYTSGTQYF
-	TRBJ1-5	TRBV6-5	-	TGTGCCAGCAGTTCGGTTAGCAATCAGCCCCAGCATTTT	CASSSVSNQPQHF
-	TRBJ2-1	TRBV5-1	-	TGCGCCAGCACCCTTATCACAGGGTGGAATGAGCAGTTCTTC	CASTLITGWNEQFF
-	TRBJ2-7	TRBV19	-	TGTGCCAGTAGTGTAAACGGGATCACCTACGAGCAGTACTTC	CASSVNGITYEQYF
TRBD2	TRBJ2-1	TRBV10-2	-	TGCGCCAGCAGTGGCCAGCGGGAGCTTCAAGAGCAGTTCTTC	CASSGQRELQEQFF
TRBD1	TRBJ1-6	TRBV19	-	TGTGCCAGTAGTACCAGACAGGGGAATTCACCCCTCCACTTT	CASSTRQGNSPLHF
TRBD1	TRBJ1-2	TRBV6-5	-	TGTGCCAGCAGCCAGAGGACAGGGGCCTATGGCTACACCTTC	CASSQRTGAYGYTF
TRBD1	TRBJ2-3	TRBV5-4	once	TGTGCCAGCGGTCAACAGGGGACAGATACGCAGTATTTT	CASGQQGTDTQYF
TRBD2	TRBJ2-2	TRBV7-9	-	TGTGCCAGCAGCTGGGGACTAGCGGGAAACGGGGAGCTGTTTTTT	CASSWGLAGNGELFF
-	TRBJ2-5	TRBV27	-	TGTGCCAGCAGTTCGCTGGGGGGAGGAGAGACCCAGTACTTC	CASSSLGGGETQYF
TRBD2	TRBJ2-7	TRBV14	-	TGTGCCAGCAGCCTTGATAGCGGGACCTACGAGCAGTACTTC	CASSLDSGTYEQYF
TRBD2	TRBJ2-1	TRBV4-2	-	TGTGCCAGCAGCCAAGGGTGGACTAGCGCCTACAATGAGCAGTTCTTC	CASSQGWTSAYNEQFF
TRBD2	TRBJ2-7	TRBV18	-	TGTGCCAGCTCACGCGGGAGTAGGTACGAGCAGTACTTC	CASSRGSRYEQYF
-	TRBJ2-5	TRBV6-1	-	TGTGCCAGCAGTGAAGCGCGGATGGACACTCGCGTGACCCAGTACTTC	CASSEARMDTRVTQYF
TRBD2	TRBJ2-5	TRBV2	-	TGTGCCAGCAGGACTAGCGGGGGGGATGGGGAGACCCAGTACTTC	CASRTSGGDGETQYF
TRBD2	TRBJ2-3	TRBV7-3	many	TGTGCCAGCAGGCCTACTAGCGGGAGATCAGATACGCAGTATTTT	CASRPTSGRSDTQYF
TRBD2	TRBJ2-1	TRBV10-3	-	TGTGCCATCAGTCGGGGGGGCATGGAGGCGTCCTACAATGAGCAGTTCTTC	CAISRGGMEASYNEQFF
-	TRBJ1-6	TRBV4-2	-	TGTGCCAGCAGCCAAGAACCCGGGAGCAATTCACCCCTCCACTTT	CASSQEPGSNSPLHF
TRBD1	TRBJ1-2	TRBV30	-	TGTGCCTCGCCCAGGGGGGCATTTAGCTACACCTTC	CASPRGAFSYTF
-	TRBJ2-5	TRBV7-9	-	TGTGCCAGCAGCCCCCGGTACGGGGAGACCCAGTACTTC	CASSPRYGETQYF
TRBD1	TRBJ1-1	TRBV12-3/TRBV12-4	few	TGTGCCAGCAGCCAGACAGGGGAGTGGGAAGCTTTCTTT	CASSQTGEWEAFF
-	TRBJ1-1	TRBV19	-	TGTGCCAGTAGTATATTAGGCAGGGGGAACACTGAAGCTTTCTTT	CASSILGRGNTEAFF
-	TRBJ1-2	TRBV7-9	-	TGTGCCAGCAGCTCCAGCGGATCCCTCGGAAATGGCTACACCTTC	CASSSSGSLGNGYTF
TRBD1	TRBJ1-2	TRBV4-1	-	TGCGCCAGCAGCCAAGCGACAGGGGTTGGCTATGGCTACACCTTC	CASSQATGVGYGYTF